These 26 T cell receptor beta chains were all obtained from the same sample, sequenced in a study of OX40 agonist ivuxolimab in advanced cancers. Clones were sequenced by immunoSEQ multiplex PCR, and TCRdb holds only the in-frame ones, with some missing. The sample has tens of thousands of clones, around nine tenths seen once. This specimen was CD4+ or CD8+ T cells sorted from blood, taken in a trial of the OX40 agonist ivuxolimab. These TCRs come from an adult with an advanced solid tumor such as melanoma, head and neck, liver or kidney cancer.

The chain combines TRBV19 with TRBJ2-7; 7 nucleotides match TRBD1. J was trimmed by 1 base and V by 7 bases; bases with no gene match: 7. The CDR3 length is 14 residues. Per germline, CDR1 LNHDA and CDR2 SQIVND (reference sequence). For the CDR3, the DNA is TGTGCCAGTAAGCCCTCGGGACAGTCCTACGAGCAGTACTTC. Its protein is CASKPSGQSYEQYF. Combining the CDR3 with reference TRBV19 and TRBJ2-7 gives the whole variable domain DGGITQSPKYLFRKEGQNVTLSCEQNLNHDAMYWYRQDPGQGLRLIYYSQIVNDFQKGDIAEGYSVSREKKESFPLTVTSAQKNPTAFYLCASKPSGQSYEQYFGPGTRLTVT.

V and J are TRBV5-1 and TRBJ1-3, with D unclear. The V gene lost 0 bases and the J gene lost 8 bases, with 12 bases spanning the gap. CDR3 length: 14 residues. Per the germline V gene, CDR1 is SGHRS and CDR2 is YFSETQ. The CDR3 here is CASSLGRTSDTIYF. The CDR3 region has the DNA TGCGCCAGCAGCTTGGGCAGGACGTCGGACACCATATATTTT.

J is TRBJ2-7 and V is TRBV27; D unresolved. The CDR3 loop spans 14 amino acids. The V end was cut by 2 bases, the J end by 2 bases, with 10 bases between. Germline V gives CDR1 MNHEY, CDR2 SMNVEV (reference sequence). As DNA, the CDR3 is TGTGCCAGCAGTTTACGCGACGGGCCCTACGAGCAGTACTTC. It codes for CASSLRDGPYEQYF.

The chain recombines TRBV7-2 with TRBJ2-3, with no clear D. The CDR3 loop spans 15 amino acids. With 3 bases removed from V and 4 bases from J, the gap between germline ends came to 14 bases. Germline loops: CDR1 SGHTA, CDR2 FQGNSA. Here the CDR3 DNA reads TGTGCCAGCAGCTTGGCCACCCACCCTGCAGATACGCAGTATTTT. It encodes CASSLATHPADTQYF.

The J gene is TRBJ2-2, the V gene TRBV30; no clear D gene. This CDR3 comprises 13 residues. V dropped 2 bases and J dropped 4 bases, with 8 bases sitting between them. The germline CDR1 and CDR2 sequences are GTSNPN and SVGIG (reference sequence). In DNA form, the CDR3 reads TGTGCCTGGAGTAAGTCAAGCACCGGGGAGCTGTTTTTT. Amino acids: CAWSKSSTGELFF.

J is TRBJ1-1 and V is TRBV4-1; tentative D call: TRBD1 (5 bases). This CDR3 contains 18 residues. Germline CDR1 MGHRA, CDR2 YSYEKL. V lost 1 base and J lost 0, with 18 bases in between. The CDR3 spells CASSQARGRGDLNTEAFF. Here the CDR3 DNA reads TGCGCCAGCAGCCAAGCCCGGGGAAGAGGGGACTTGAACACTGAAGCTTTCTTT.

For this clone: Mismatch with germline at one junction end may stem from a read error. The chain uses TRBV7-9 and TRBJ2-3, with 11 bases aligning to TRBD2. The germline V gene encodes CDR1 SEHNR and CDR2 FQNEAQ (reference sequence). The CDR3 sequence is 13 residues long. The CDR3 here is CRVAGGSTDTQYF. In nucleotides, the CDR3 is TGCAGGGTAGCGGGAGGGAGCACAGATACGCAGTATTTT.

The genes are TRBV7-9 and TRBJ2-7, with D uncertain. Germline V gene data show CDR1 as SEHNR and CDR2 as FQNEAQ (reference sequence). V lost 2 bases and J 3 bases, leaving 5 bases between the germline ends. This CDR3 spans 12 amino acids. CDR3 bases: TGTGCCAGCAGCTTATACAGCTACGAGCAGTACTTC. Protein product: CASSLYSYEQYF.

V is TRBV30 and J is TRBJ1-5; D call uncertain. The CDR3 runs 13 residues. The germline CDR1 and CDR2 sequences are GTSNPN and SVGIG (reference sequence). V was shortened by 1 base and J by 5 bases, with 9 bases between the two germline ends. The CDR3 coding sequence is TGTGCCTGGAGTGGAGGTGTGCATCAGCCCCAGCATTTT. Its protein is CAWSGGVHQPQHF.

V is TRBV5-1 and J is TRBJ1-1; no reliable D call. Deletions cut 2 bases from V and 1 base from J, with 12 bases between. The germline V gene has CDR1 SGHRS and CDR2 YFSETQ. The CDR3 has 15 amino acids. This CDR3 is CASSFSKGQNTEAFF. CDR3 nucleotides: TGCGCCAGCAGCTTTTCCAAAGGGCAGAACACTGAAGCTTTCTTT.

The chain links TRBV25-1 to TRBJ2-7; D is uncertain. V was cut by 3 bases and J by 0 bases, with 0 bases left in between. The CDR3 length is 11 residues. Germline V gene sequence: CDR1 MGHDK, CDR2 SYGVNS. In DNA form, the CDR3 reads TGTGCCAGCAGTGACTCCTACGAGCAGTACTTC. Translation: CASSDSYEQYF.

V is TRBV18 and J is TRBJ1-1; D is undetermined. Trimming pared 3 bases from V and 10 bases from J, leaving 21 bases between. The CDR3 is made up of 15 amino acids. CDR1 KGHSH and CDR2 LQKENI come from the germline V gene. The CDR3 spells CASSPRPSPDSVAFF. DNA of the CDR3: TGTGCCAGCTCACCGCGGCCGTCACCCGATAGTGTAGCTTTCTTT.

This chain connects TRBV7-9 to TRBJ1-2; D is unclear. Germline assignment: CDR1 SEHNR and CDR2 FQNEAQ (reference sequence). The CDR3 loop spans 14 amino acids. The V end lost 4 bases, the J end lost 4 bases, and 13 bases lay between the germline ends. CDR3 sequence: CASSSGGVSYGYTF. For the CDR3, the DNA is TGTGCCAGCAGCTCAGGCGGGGTTTCCTATGGCTACACCTTC.

There are a few counts of this clone. The chain is built from TRBV6-1 and TRBJ1-2; TRBD1 might be the D (6 bases). CDR1 is MNHNS and CDR2 is SASEGT in the germline V gene. The CDR3 sequence is 16 residues long. V lost 0 bases, J lost 3 bases, and 14 bases lay in between. The CDR3 sequence is CASSEAGGARYYGYTF. Written as DNA, the CDR3 is TGTGCCAGCAGTGAAGCAGGGGGGGCGCGCTACTATGGCTACACCTTC.

V is TRBV7-9 and J is TRBJ2-1, with a tentative D call TRBD1 (6 bases). There are 14 residues in the CDR3. The germline gives CDR1 SEHNR, CDR2 FQNEAQ (reference sequence). Deletions cut 5 bases from V and 3 bases from J, with 11 bases between. The CDR3, as DNA: TGTGCCAGCAGCCCGGACAGCAACTACAATGAGCAGTTCTTC. It yields the protein CASSPDSNYNEQFF.

The chain joins TRBV5-1 to TRBJ2-3, with D unclear. The V gene's germline CDR1 is SGHRS and CDR2 YFSETQ. This CDR3 spans 14 amino acids. V was cut by 4 bases and J by 3 bases, with 12 bases left in between. As DNA, the CDR3 is TGCGCCAGCAGCGTTGTGAAGTCAACAGATACGCAGTATTTT. Protein product: CASSVVKSTDTQYF.

In its sample, this clone was seen a few times. This chain uses TRBV6-5 with TRBJ1-2; D may be TRBD1 (5 bases). CDR1 is MNHEY and CDR2 is SVGAGI in the germline V gene. The V end lost 5 bases, the J end lost 8 bases, and 15 bases lay between the germline ends. The length of the CDR3 is 13 residues. The CDR3 nucleotides are TGTGCCAGCAGTATGGGGCCCATGGCGGGCTACACCTTC. This gives the protein CASSMGPMAGYTF.

This chain connects TRBV25-1 to TRBJ1-1; 7 bases fit TRBD1. The V gene end was trimmed by 1 base and the J gene end by 1 base; junction bases not matched to a gene: 3. In germline, CDR1 is MGHDK, CDR2 SYGVNS. This CDR3 has 15 residues. CDR3: CASSEWEGANTEAFF. CDR3 nucleotide sequence: TGTGCCAGCAGTGAATGGGAGGGGGCGAACACTGAAGCTTTCTTT.

CDR3 DNA: TGTGCCAGTACCGTGGCTGGGGGGAACTATGGCTACACCTTC. Its translation is CASTVAGGNYGYTF. The rearrangement uses TRBV19 and TRBJ1-2; weak D call: TRBD1 (5 bases). Germline V CDR1 and CDR2: LNHDA, SQIVND (reference sequence). Trimming left V 7 bases short and J 2 bases short, with 14 bases between. The CDR3 covers 14 residues.

With regard to this clone: This sample includes further DNA sequences coding for the same CDR3. The rearrangement joins TRBV7-9 to TRBJ2-3; D remains ambiguous. This CDR3 is built from 13 residues. V was pared by 3 bases and J by 3 bases, with 7 bases between. In germline, CDR1 is SEHNR, CDR2 FQNEAQ (reference sequence). The CDR3 spells CASSFASTDTQYF. The CDR3 nucleotides read TGTGCCAGCAGCTTTGCCTCAACAGATACGCAGTATTTT.

The chain recombines TRBV5-1 with TRBJ2-1, with 7 nucleotides matching TRBD2. This CDR3 has 15 amino acids. V was clipped by 4 bases and J by 6 bases; unmatched bases: 10. Germline V gene sequence: CDR1 SGHRS, CDR2 YFSETQ. This chain's CDR3 is CASSALSGGGNEQFF. The CDR3 region has the DNA TGCGCCAGCAGCGCTCTGAGCGGCGGGGGCAATGAGCAGTTCTTC. Combining the CDR3 with reference TRBV5-1 and TRBJ2-1 gives the whole variable domain KAGVTQTPRYLIKTRGQQVTLSCSPISGHRSVSWYQQTPGQGLQFLFEYFSETQRNKGNFPGRFSGRQFSNSRSEMNVSTLELGDSALYLCASSALSGGGNEQFFGPGTRLTVL.

The gene calls are TRBV11-2 and TRBJ2-5, with 9 bases matching TRBD2. Trimming removed 5 bases from V and 1 base from J; junction bases left unmatched: 5. The length of the CDR3 is 15 residues. In germline, CDR1 is SGHAT, CDR2 FQNNGV. The CDR3, as DNA: TGTGCCAGCAGCCCGCGGGGGGGGTCCCAAGAGACCCAGTACTTC. It specifies CASSPRGGSQETQYF. Drawing the rest from reference TRBV11-2 and TRBJ2-5, the complete variable domain is EAGVAQSPRYKIIEKRQSVAFWCNPISGHATLYWYQQILGQGPKLLIQFQNNGVVDDSQLPKDRFSAERLKGVDSTLKIQPAKLEDSAVYLCASSPRGGSQETQYFGPGTRLLVL.

The chain couples TRBV5-6 to TRBJ1-1, with D uncertain. CDR3 size: 17 residues. Germline V CDR1 and CDR2: SGHDT, YYEEEE. Trimming took off 5 bases at V and 0 bases at J, with 20 bases between the two ends. In DNA, the CDR3 is TGTGCCAGCAGGTATAGGTTAGAGGGCCAAATGAACACTGAAGCTTTCTTT. Translated, it gives CASRYRLEGQMNTEAFF.

V is TRBV9 and J is TRBJ2-3; D is unclear. Germline V gene lookup returns CDR1 SGDLS and CDR2 YYNGEE. Trimming left V 7 bases short and J 0 bases short, with 15 bases between. The CDR3 is 15 amino acids. The chain's CDR3 is CASSDPSKSTDTQYF. CDR3 DNA sequence: TGTGCCAGCTCCGATCCCTCCAAAAGCACAGATACGCAGTATTTT.

V is TRBV27 and J is TRBJ2-7; D is perhaps TRBD2 (6 bases). This CDR3 has 14 residues. Germline CDR1 and CDR2: MNHEY and SMNVEV (reference sequence). The V end was cut by 5 bases, the J end by 2 bases, with 13 bases between. DNA for the CDR3: TGTGCCAGCAGTGGGGGGATGCCCCCCTACGAGCAGTACTTC. It translates to CASSGGMPPYEQYF.

The chain couples TRBV20-1 to TRBJ1-1; D is ambiguous. CDR3 length: 11 amino acids. Germline lookup yields CDR1 DFQATT and CDR2 SNEGSKA (reference sequence). Trimming shortened V by 3 bases and J by 1 base, and 3 bases separated the two germline ends. The CDR3 spells CSASGNTEAFF. DNA of the CDR3: TGCAGTGCTAGCGGGAACACTGAAGCTTTCTTT.